This T cell receptor (beta chain) derives from a study of blood T cells in healthy people across ages. In its sample, this clonotype was seen many times. Its antigen remains unidentified. The germline V gene encodes CDR1 LNHNV and CDR2 YYDKDF (reference sequence). The ends lost 1 base at V and 5 bases at J; junction bases unmatched: 8. The CDR3 loop spans 16 amino acids. Investigators took roughly 9.5 milliliters of peripheral blood from every donor. Study results and caveats: Roughly linearly, TCR beta diversity per million T cells fell as age increased. Compared with aged donors, long-lived donors showed fewer expanded clones, suggesting selection.

A second PCR, run for about 7 to 11 cycles, used a sample-barcoded 5' primer plus a J-beta primer mix. All cDNA molecules were each tagged by a template-switch adaptor with 12 random nucleotides. TCRdb analysed the 5' RACE reads with MiXCR anew, one entry per CDR3 protein. The sample consists of hundreds of thousands of distinct CDR3 sequences, over 40% of them appearing once. The J gene is TRBJ2-3, the V gene TRBV15, with TRBD1 identical over 8 bases. Sequenced: blood. This TCR came from an elderly woman in good health. This CDR3 is CATSRVDRGTLDTQYF. The CDR3 nucleotides read TGTGCCACCAGCAGAGTTGACAGGGGAACACTAGATACGCAGTATTTT.